This T cell receptor (beta chain) was obtained from a study of Ad26.COV2.S vaccination and SARS-CoV-2 variants. Study-level points and caveats: Spike-specific TCR breadth in vaccine recipients exceeded that seen in placebo recipients. It was reported that spike-specific CD8+ and CD4+ T cell responses were substantially broad after vaccination.

Repertoires were generated with immunoSEQ multiplex PCR, while TCRdb's copy carries only in-frame clones and drops some. The sample contains over 110,000 clones, 86% of which appear only once. About this clone itself: Antigen unknown.

V was clipped by 0 bases and J by 0 bases; unmatched bases: 6. Germline V gene sequence: CDR1 SQVTM, CDR2 ANQGSEA. The CDR3 has 16 residues. The chain joins TRBV29-1 to TRBJ2-7, with 9 bases aligning to TRBD2. This specimen consisted of peripheral blood, obtained after recovery from COVID-19. The receptor's source is a human donor who had recovered from COVID-19. The CDR3 here is CSVEEPAGGRSYEQYF. CDR3 bases: TGCAGCGTTGAAGAGCCGGCGGGGGGGCGCTCCTACGAGCAGTACTTC.